The 14 T cell receptor beta chains reported below all come from one sample, sequenced in a study of monozygotic twins with cystic fibrosis. TCRdb's copy holds only in-frame clones and misses some; the assay was immunoSEQ multiplex PCR. The table shows 30,000 to 35,000 clones, with approximately 72% occurring only once. The sample consisted of blood. These TCRs come from a girl between 10 and 17 years old with cystic fibrosis.

The genes are TRBV5-5 and TRBJ2-6, with D perhaps TRBD2 (5 bases). V shed 1 base and J shed 0 bases, with 8 bases lying between them. This CDR3 is built from 16 residues. Germline values: CDR1 SGHKS, CDR2 YYEKEE (reference sequence). The DNA for the CDR3 is TGTGCCAGCAGCTTGATAGGGAGCTCTGGGGCCAACGTCCTGACTTTC. Its translation: CASSLIGSSGANVLTF.

In its sample, this clone was seen a few times. The chain has TRBV29-1 and TRBJ1-1, with unresolved D. CDR1 is SQVTM, CDR2 ANQGSEA, per germline. V lost 7 bases and J lost 1, with 10 bases in between. This CDR3 is built from 12 residues. CDR3 sequence: CSAMAGNTEAFF. In nucleotides, the CDR3 is TGCAGCGCCATGGCCGGGAACACTGAAGCTTTCTTT. Full variable domain (remainder filled in from reference TRBV29-1 and TRBJ1-1): SAVISQKPSRDICQRGTSLTIQCQVDSQVTMMFWYRQQPGQSLTLIATANQGSEATYESGFVIDKFPISRPNLTFSTLTVSNMSPEDSSIYLCSAMAGNTEAFFGQGTRLTVV.

This clone was seen a handful of times. V usage is TRBV7-9 and J usage is TRBJ1-2; 8 bases are a match to TRBD1. CDR1 and CDR2 (germline): SEHNR, FQNEAQ (reference sequence). The CDR3 has 13 amino acids. Unmatched junction bases numbered 7, after V lost 5 bases and J lost 8 bases. CDR3 loop: CASSPRDRRGYTF. CDR3 bases: TGTGCCAGCAGCCCCCGGGACAGGAGAGGCTACACCTTC.

The chain joins TRBV5-1 to TRBJ2-7; 10 bases align to TRBD2. The CDR3 contains 16 residues. Germline V gene lookup returns CDR1 SGHRS and CDR2 YFSETQ. Unmatched junction bases numbered 7, after V lost 0 bases and J lost 4 bases. DNA of the CDR3: TGCGCCAGCAGCTTGGTGTCTAGCGGGGGAAATTACGAGCAGTACGTC. Its translation: CASSLVSSGGNYEQYV.

The chain is built from TRBV5-6 and TRBJ1-1; D unclear. The CDR3 consists of 11 residues. Deletions cut 0 bases from V and 8 bases from J, with 5 bases between. Germline V gene lookup returns CDR1 SGHDT and CDR2 YYEEEE. CDR3 residues: CASSLALEAFF. DNA for the CDR3: TGTGCCAGCAGCTTGGCCCTAGAAGCTTTCTTT.

The V and J genes are TRBV5-6 and TRBJ2-4; weak D call: TRBD2 (5 bases). The CDR3 has 15 amino acids. The germline V gene encodes CDR1 SGHDT and CDR2 YYEEEE. The V end was cut by 2 bases, the J end by 0 bases, with 9 bases between. CDR3 bases: TGTGCCAGCAGCTTCAGAGCGGTAGCCAAAAACATTCAGTACTTC. Amino acid sequence: CASSFRAVAKNIQYF.

This clone was counted a single time. J is TRBJ2-1 and V is TRBV4-2; D might be TRBD1 (7 bases). V dropped 4 bases and J dropped 6 bases, with 16 bases sitting between them. The CDR3 runs to 15 residues. Germline values: CDR1 LGHNA, CDR2 YNFKEQ. The CDR3: CASSPEGALRNEQFF. CDR3 nucleotide sequence: TGTGCCAGCAGCCCGGAGGGGGCCCTTCGCAATGAGCAGTTCTTC.

The chain uses TRBV19 and TRBJ2-4; D gene ambiguous. This CDR3 has 16 amino acids. Germline V lookup: CDR1 LNHDA, CDR2 SQIVND (reference sequence). Trimming removed 0 bases at V and 0 bases at J, with 9 bases between. Here the CDR3 reads CASSIDNQRAKNIQYF. CDR3 coding DNA: TGTGCCAGTAGTATAGATAATCAGCGAGCCAAAAACATTCAGTACTTC.

The CDR3 spells CASSQASGIGNEQFF. In DNA form, the CDR3 reads TGTGCCAGCAGCCAAGCTAGCGGGATCGGCAATGAGCAGTTCTTC. This sequence joins TRBV4-2 and TRBJ2-1; 9 bases match TRBD2. Germline V CDR1 and CDR2: LGHNA, YNFKEQ. V lost 1 base to trimming and J lost 6 bases; unmatched junction nucleotides: 4. There are 15 residues in the CDR3.

V usage is TRBV4-3 and J usage is TRBJ2-7; possible D gene TRBD2, 5 bases. V dropped 4 bases and J dropped 3 bases, with 10 bases sitting between them. CDR1 is LGHNA, CDR2 YSLEER, per germline. The CDR3 has 13 amino acids. DNA of the CDR3: TGCGCCAGCAGCCTTTCCCGGGACTACGAGCAGTACTTC. Amino acids: CASSLSRDYEQYF.

This CDR3 reads CASSLLTTGELFF. The CDR3 region has the DNA TGTGCCAGCAGTTTATTGACGACCGGGGAGCTGTTTTTT. The chain recombines TRBV27 with TRBJ2-2; D call uncertain. Germline V gives CDR1 MNHEY, CDR2 SMNVEV (reference sequence). Deletions cut 1 base from V and 5 bases from J, with 5 bases between. The CDR3 covers 13 residues.

The chain carries TRBV11-2 and TRBJ2-7; TRBD1 or TRBD2 may be the D gene (5 bases each). Germline assignment: CDR1 SGHAT and CDR2 FQNNGV. CDR3 length: 12 residues. Here the CDR3 reads CASSENWGSLTV. In nucleotides, the CDR3 is TGTGCCAGCAGCGAAAACTGGGGGTCGCTCACAGTC.

This rearrangement joins TRBV4-3 to TRBJ2-2, with 11 bases identical to TRBD2. Germline trimming cut 1 base from V and 1 base from J; bases unmatched to any gene: 2. This CDR3 spans 17 amino acids. Germline V lookup: CDR1 LGHNA, CDR2 YSLEER. The DNA of the CDR3 is TGCGCCAGCAGCCAAGTCACTAGCGGGAGGAACACCGGGGAGCTGTTTTTT. Its translation: CASSQVTSGRNTGELFF.

The chain recombines TRBV15 with TRBJ1-2; D might be TRBD1 (5 bases). Looked up from germline, CDR1 is LNHNV and CDR2 is YYDKDF (reference sequence). The ends were cut back, 5 bases at V and 4 bases at J, with 14 bases in the middle. This CDR3 is 14 amino acids long. The DNA of the CDR3 is TGTGCCACCAGCCTCAGGGTTTCGGGCTATGGCTACACCTTC. Protein sequence: CATSLRVSGYGYTF.